These T cell receptor beta chains were read from a single sample in a study of blood T cell repertoires in COVID-19. Profiling relied on immunoSEQ multiplex PCR, and the TCRdb table lists in-frame clones only, not all of them. The sample lists some 320,000 clones, roughly 90% occurring once. The sequencing sample was made of PBMCs or T cells enriched from blood (not recorded which). These receptors originate from a man aged 55 to 70 who had recovered from COVID-19. Each CDR3 is given with its conserved first and last residue. The D gene is left open where the match is weak. Rows may omit the clone size; those that give it use once, few, many or a size class.

>NA|NA|TRBV18|TRBJ1-2
CASSPLTLGYTF
TGTGCCAGCTCACCACTTACACTAGGCTACACCTTC
>NA|NA|TRBV5-6|TRBJ2-7
CASSPGLAGTYEQYF
TGTGCCAGCAGCCCGGGACTGGCGGGAACCTACGAGCAGTACTTC
>NA|NA|TRBV7-3|TRBJ2-1
CASSSRGAGSMNNEQFF
TGTGCCAGCAGTTCCAGGGGAGCGGGAAGTATGAACAATGAGCAGTTCTTC
>NA|TRBD1|TRBV15|TRBJ1-1
CATSRPGQGAHEAFF
TGTGCCACCAGCAGACCGGGACAGGGGGCGCATGAAGCTTTCTTT
>NA|TRBD2|TRBV9|TRBJ2-7
CASSVLAEDYEQYF
TGTGCCAGCAGCGTACTAGCGGAAGACTACGAGCAGTACTTC
>NA|NA|TRBV15|TRBJ2-7
CATSRDRAGRTSHEQYF
TGTGCCACCAGCAGAGATAGGGCGGGGAGAACTTCCCACGAGCAGTACTTC
>once|NA|TRBV5-6|TRBJ1-1
CASSYGGVNTEAFF
TGTGCCAGCAGCTACGGAGGCGTGAACACTGAAGCTTTCTTT
>NA|NA|TRBV6-5|TRBJ1-2
CASSYGGGGGYTF
TGTGCCAGCAGTTACGGCGGGGGGGGTGGCTACACCTTC
>NA|TRBD1|TRBV29-1|TRBJ1-2
CSTRGQALGYTF
TGCAGCACCAGGGGACAGGCACTCGGCTACACCTTC
>NA|NA|TRBV27|TRBJ1-6
CASSFVTENSPLHF
TGTGCCAGCAGTTTTGTGACGGAGAATTCACCCCTCCACTTT
>few|TRBD1|TRBV19|TRBJ1-5
CASSADRGGQPQHF
TGTGCCAGTAGTGCCGACAGGGGCGGGCAGCCCCAGCATTTT
>NA|NA|TRBV20-1|TRBJ1-5
CSASRTENEPQHF
TGCAGTGCTAGTCGGACAGAGAATGAGCCCCAGCATTTT
>NA|TRBD1|TRBV27|TRBJ1-2
CASNRGGGQGCFYTF
TGTGCCAGCAACCGAGGGGGGGGACAGGGCTGTTTTTACACCTTC
>NA|NA|TRBV21-1|TRBJ2-1
CASSLYRGSSYNEQFF
TGTGCCAGCAGCTTGTACCGAGGGAGCTCCTACAATGAGCAGTTCTTC
>NA|NA|TRBV9|TRBJ2-1
CASSDPKGAPISYNEQFF
TGTGCCAGCAGCGACCCGAAAGGGGCCCCTATATCTTACAATGAGCAGTTCTTC
>few|TRBD2|TRBV10-2|TRBJ2-1
CATDGRLAGPDEQFF
TGCGCCACCGACGGGAGACTAGCGGGGCCGGATGAGCAGTTCTTC
>NA|NA|TRBV13|TRBJ1-2
CASTVLAPGYTF
TGTGCCAGTACAGTGCTCGCTCCGGGCTACACCTTC